The next 14 T cell receptor beta chains were all read from a single sample in a study of blood T cell repertoires in COVID-19. Generated by immunoSEQ multiplex PCR, the TCRdb table keeps only in-frame clones and is missing some. The sample shows fewer than 300,000 clones, 80% to 90% of them seen only once. What was sequenced was peripheral blood. These receptors all come from a man aged 25-40 years with acute or convalescent COVID-19.

The V gene is TRBV5-1, the J gene TRBJ1-1; D is undetermined. The germline CDR1 and CDR2 sequences are SGHRS and YFSETQ. V was cut by 4 bases and J by 3 bases, with 13 bases left in between. The CDR3 contains 14 residues. DNA for the CDR3: TGCGCCAGCAGCCCATCCGGTTGGTACACTGAAGCTTTCTTT. Translation gives CASSPSGWYTEAFF.

This clone was seen once. The rearrangement uses TRBV11-2 and TRBJ1-3; no firm D call. In germline, CDR1 is SGHAT, CDR2 FQNNGV. The CDR3 is made up of 13 amino acids. Trimming cost V 4 bases and J 4 bases, with 8 bases left between them. DNA of the CDR3: TGTGCCAGCAGCTCAGACACAGGAAACACCATATATTTT. Encoded protein: CASSSDTGNTIYF.

The chain is built from TRBV7-9 and TRBJ1-4; a possible D gene is TRBD1 (6 bases). Trimming took off 1 base at V and 5 bases at J, with 14 bases between the two ends. The CDR3 length is 16 residues. Germline CDR1 SEHNR, CDR2 FQNEAQ (reference sequence). The CDR3 region is CASSLGQTGTNEKLFF. The CDR3 DNA is TGTGCCAGCAGCTTAGGCCAGACAGGCACAAATGAAAAACTGTTTTTT.

This chain links TRBV6-5 with TRBJ2-4, with TRBD1 as a possible D gene (5 bases). V gave up 4 bases and J gave up 6 bases, with 13 bases separating them. Per germline, CDR1 MNHEY and CDR2 SVGAGI. The CDR3 has 14 amino acids. CDR3 sequence reads: CASSSQGALNIQYF. CDR3 in DNA: TGTGCCAGCAGTTCGCAGGGCGCTCTAAACATTCAGTACTTC.

Here the CDR3 DNA reads TGTGCCAGCACCGACTCCGGGACAGCGCCGAACACTGAAGCTTTCTTT. Translation gives CASTDSGTAPNTEAFF. The V and J genes are TRBV7-3 and TRBJ1-1; TRBD1 aligns across 7 bases. Germline CDR1 is SGHTA and CDR2 is FQGTGA. The CDR3 totals 16 residues. Trimming cost V 7 bases and J 1 base; bases outside gene matches: 12.

The chain links TRBV18 to TRBJ1-1; tentatively, D is TRBD1 (5 bases). Germline lookup yields CDR1 KGHSH and CDR2 LQKENI. The CDR3 length is 15 residues. The germline V and J ends were trimmed by 2 bases and 2 bases, with 12 bases remaining between them. The CDR3 sequence: CASSPGGAGNTEAFF. The CDR3 DNA follows: TGTGCCAGCTCACCAGGTGGGGCAGGAAACACTGAAGCTTTCTTT.

The chain couples TRBV19 to TRBJ1-2; D is unclear. V was shortened by 0 bases and J by 4 bases, with 12 bases between the two germline ends. From germline, CDR1 is LNHDA and CDR2 SQIVND (reference sequence). This CDR3 is built from 15 residues. CDR3: CASSIDVHRGYGYTF. The CDR3, as DNA: TGTGCCAGTAGTATAGACGTCCACCGGGGCTATGGCTACACCTTC.

The chain is built from TRBV5-4 and TRBJ1-1; 8 nucleotides agree with TRBD1. Germline V gene data show CDR1 as SGHNT and CDR2 as YYREEE (reference sequence). V dropped 4 bases and J dropped 7; count of bases not matched to a gene: 6. The CDR3 spans 13 residues. The chain's CDR3 is CASSPGGEVEAFF. The CDR3 coding sequence is TGTGCCAGCAGCCCAGGGGGCGAGGTTGAAGCTTTCTTT. The whole variable domain, filled in from reference TRBV5-4 and TRBJ1-1, reads ETGVTQSPTHLIKTRGQQVTLRCSSQSGHNTVSWYQQALGQGPQFIFQYYREEENGRGNFPPRFSGLQFPNYSSELNVNALELDDSALYLCASSPGGEVEAFFGQGTRLTVV.

The chain is built from TRBV27 and TRBJ1-2; tentative D call: TRBD1 (6 bases). The length of the CDR3 is 13 residues. Germline lookup yields CDR1 MNHEY and CDR2 SMNVEV (reference sequence). V was shortened by 4 bases and J by 6 bases, with 12 bases between the two germline ends. The DNA for the CDR3 is TGTGCCAGCAGTTCCAGGGGCACCAATGGCTACACCTTC. The encoded protein is CASSSRGTNGYTF.

The rearrangement links TRBV5-1 to TRBJ1-1; 9 bases fit TRBD1. The CDR3 covers 16 residues. Germline CDR1 SGHRS, CDR2 YFSETQ. Trimming cost V 8 bases and J 4 bases; bases outside gene matches: 15. The CDR3 reads CASGRQGGRVGTEAFF. CDR3 nucleotide sequence: TGCGCCAGTGGAAGACAGGGGGGAAGAGTAGGCACTGAAGCTTTCTTT.

The V and J genes are TRBV4-1 and TRBJ1-1; D not certain. This CDR3 spans 16 amino acids. Trimming shortened V by 1 base and J by 0 bases, and 12 bases separated the two germline ends. Germline V gives CDR1 MGHRA, CDR2 YSYEKL. Here the CDR3 reads CASSQASAGMNTEAFF. As DNA, the CDR3 is TGCGCCAGCAGCCAAGCCTCCGCGGGGATGAACACTGAAGCTTTCTTT.

The J gene is TRBJ2-5, the V gene TRBV5-1; the match to TRBD1 covers 7 bases. J gave up 7 bases and V 4 bases, and 16 bases lay outside the gene matches. Germline loops: CDR1 SGHRS, CDR2 YFSETQ. The CDR3 extends over 16 amino acids. The CDR3: CASSPSPRGTTGTQYF. CDR3 sequence (DNA): TGCGCCAGCAGCCCCTCCCCCAGGGGGACCACAGGGACCCAGTACTTC.

The chain employs TRBV6-1 and TRBJ1-2; the match to TRBD1 covers 8 bases. The CDR3 runs 14 residues. Germline values: CDR1 MNHNS, CDR2 SASEGT. Trimming took 5 bases from V and 5 from J; bases not matched to a gene: 7. Here the CDR3 reads CASSRGTGLYGYTF. The CDR3 bases are TGTGCCAGCAGTCGTGGGACAGGACTTTATGGCTACACCTTC.

The chain employs TRBV12-5 and TRBJ2-1, with D hard to call. The CDR3 spans 13 residues. CDR1 LGHNT and CDR2 FRNRAP come from the germline V gene. Trimming removed 0 bases from V and 7 bases from J, with 7 bases in between. The CDR3 nucleotides are TGTGCTAGTGGTTTGGTAGATAGAAATGAGCAGTTCTTC. It yields the protein CASGLVDRNEQFF.